These 30 T cell receptor beta chains were sequenced from one sample in a study of technical replicates of blood from a few donors (dated by TCRdb to 2017 to 2019). Library creation used the immunoSEQ multiplex PCR assay. Here the immuneACCESS table is served through TCRdb, limited to in-frame sequences with V and J called. Missing clones are a known gap in these copies; in checked studies unresolved V genes cover under half, and the rest lacks a known reason. A total of 100,000 or so clones appear in this sample, under 96% of them only once. Approximately 0.2% of the sample is taken by the ten largest. The sample was T cells isolated from PBMCs. These TCRs come from a human donor in good health.

V and J are TRBV6-6 and TRBJ2-3; 8 bases are shared with TRBD2. Germline V CDR1 and CDR2: MNHNY, SVGAGI (reference sequence). This CDR3 has 13 residues. V gave up 2 bases and J gave up 5 bases; unmatched junction bases: 0. The CDR3 spells CASSYAGGDTQYF. Written as DNA, the CDR3 is TGTGCCAGCAGTTACGCGGGAGGAGATACGCAGTATTTT.

This chain joins TRBV6-5 and TRBJ1-2; a possible D gene is TRBD1 (6 bases). The CDR3 has 14 residues. V dropped 6 bases and J dropped 5 bases, with 16 bases sitting between them. Germline loops: CDR1 MNHEY, CDR2 SVGAGI. DNA of the CDR3: TGTGCCAGCAGCCCCCGGGGGGGGCAATATGGCTACACCTTC. It translates to CASSPRGGQYGYTF.

A word on this clone: This sample includes further DNA sequences coding for the same CDR3. The chain couples TRBV19 to TRBJ2-7; TRBD1 agrees at 9 bases. V trimming: 3 bases; J trimming: 4 bases; junction bases outside the gene matches: 1. From germline, CDR1 is LNHDA and CDR2 SQIVND (reference sequence). The CDR3 spans 13 residues. This CDR3 reads CASSMGQGYEQYF. CDR3 DNA sequence: TGTGCCAGTAGTATGGGACAGGGTTACGAGCAGTACTTC.

The chain is built from TRBV2 and TRBJ1-2; TRBD1 matches 8 bases. J lost 6 bases, V lost 2 bases, and 11 bases had no gene match. The CDR3 has 16 residues. Germline CDR1 and CDR2: SNHLY and FYNNEI. Here the CDR3 reads CASSEIRTGKNNGYTF. The CDR3 coding sequence is TGTGCCAGCAGTGAAATACGGACAGGGAAAAACAATGGCTACACCTTC.

V is TRBV5-4 and J is TRBJ1-1; D remains unclear. The CDR3 contains 12 residues. With 4 bases removed from V and 11 bases from J, the gap between germline ends came to 15 bases. Looked up from germline, CDR1 is SGHNT and CDR2 is YYREEE (reference sequence). The CDR3 DNA follows: TGTGCCAGCAGCGCCTGGAGGGAAGGGGCTTTCTTT. Residues: CASSAWREGAFF.

The chain couples TRBV6-5 to TRBJ1-2; D unresolved. V shed 6 bases and J shed 5 bases, with 16 bases lying between them. Germline CDR1 MNHEY, CDR2 SVGAGI. The CDR3 is 14 residues long. CDR3 residues: CASRKRRDGYGYTF. The CDR3 DNA is TGTGCCAGCAGGAAGAGGAGGGATGGGTATGGCTACACCTTC.

This clone was detected only once. This rearrangement joins TRBV5-8 to TRBJ2-2; 7 positions agree with TRBD1. J lost 1 base, V lost 4 bases, and 7 bases had no gene match. The germline V gene encodes CDR1 SGHTS and CDR2 YDEGEE. This CDR3 has 16 amino acids. CDR3 nucleotide sequence: TGTGCCAGCAGCCCCCCGACAGGGAAGAACACCGGGGAGCTGTTTTTT. Residues: CASSPPTGKNTGELFF.

This chain uses TRBV4-1 with TRBJ2-3, with 9 bases fitting TRBD1. Looked up from germline, CDR1 is MGHRA and CDR2 is YSYEKL. This CDR3 has 17 amino acids. J was trimmed by 2 bases and V by 0 bases; bases with no gene match: 6. The chain's CDR3 is CASSQDRNRGLTDTQYF. DNA for the CDR3: TGCGCCAGCAGCCAAGATAGGAACAGGGGGCTCACAGATACGCAGTATTTT.

The chain couples TRBV28 to TRBJ2-7; the match to TRBD2 covers 9 bases. Looked up from germline, CDR1 is MDHEN and CDR2 is SYDVKM. Trimming removed 2 bases from V and 4 bases from J; junction bases left unmatched: 6. The CDR3 sequence is 15 residues long. This CDR3 reads CASSLSGLARYEQYF. The CDR3 coding sequence is TGTGCCAGCAGTTTAAGCGGACTAGCGAGGTACGAGCAGTACTTC.

V is TRBV5-5 and J is TRBJ1-2; no reliable D call. The CDR3 covers 15 residues. Germline CDR1 and CDR2: SGHKS and YYEKEE (reference sequence). Trimming stripped 0 bases from V and 5 bases from J, with 14 bases between. The CDR3 sequence is CASSLERAQRYGYTF. Written as DNA, the CDR3 is TGTGCCAGCAGCTTGGAGCGGGCCCAGAGGTATGGCTACACCTTC.

The rearrangement links TRBV6-6 to TRBJ1-1; a possible D gene is TRBD1 (5 bases). This CDR3 has 16 residues. Per germline, CDR1 MNHNY and CDR2 SVGAGI (reference sequence). The germline V and J ends were trimmed by 2 bases and 3 bases, with 16 bases remaining between them. The CDR3 DNA sequence: TGTGCCAGCAGTTACCCCTGGGTTGGCAGGGACACTGAAGCTTTCTTT. Encoded protein: CASSYPWVGRDTEAFF.

The chain couples TRBV25-1 to TRBJ2-5; 7 nucleotides align to TRBD2. The DNA matches TRBJ2-7 better at its end, which makes the J call doubtful. This CDR3 is built from 11 residues. CDR1 and CDR2 from the germline V gene are MGHDK and SYGVNS. The CDR3 region is CASGTTYEQYF. The CDR3 DNA is TGTGCCAGCGGGACTACGTACGAGCAGTACTTC.

The V gene is TRBV4-1, the J gene TRBJ2-7, with TRBD1 matching 8 bases. Germline CDR1 is MGHRA and CDR2 is YSYEKL. Losses at the gene ends were 3 bases for V and 5 bases for J; bases not matched to a gene: 3. The CDR3 is 13 residues long. CDR3 loop: CASSHIQGDEQYF. Here the CDR3 DNA reads TGCGCCAGCAGCCATATACAGGGGGACGAGCAGTACTTC.

The chain uses TRBV29-1 and TRBJ2-1, with a possible D match to TRBD2 (6 bases). The CDR3 totals 14 residues. In germline, CDR1 is SQVTM, CDR2 ANQGSEA. The V and J ends lost 4 bases and 8 bases respectively, with 18 bases between them. The CDR3 DNA is TGCAGCGTTGGGTCACGGAGGGCCGTCGATGAGCAGTTCTTC. Protein sequence: CSVGSRRAVDEQFF.

This CDR3 reads CASSQSTGGVSDAYEQYF. The DNA of the CDR3 is TGCGCCAGCAGCCAATCAACAGGGGGCGTCTCCGACGCCTACGAGCAGTACTTC. This chain uses TRBV5-1 with TRBJ2-7, with 9 bases matching TRBD1. The germline CDR1 and CDR2 sequences are SGHRS and YFSETQ. The CDR3 loop spans 18 amino acids. The V segment lost 4 bases and the J segment 2 bases; nucleotides outside the gene matches: 16.

The rearrangement joins TRBV28 to TRBJ1-2; TRBD1 matches 10 bases. The CDR3 consists of 13 residues. CDR1 and CDR2 (germline): MDHEN, SYDVKM. Trimming removed 5 bases from V and 8 bases from J; junction bases left unmatched: 5. The CDR3 sequence: CASSPGQGLGYTF. In DNA form, the CDR3 reads TGTGCCAGCAGTCCGGGACAGGGGTTAGGCTACACCTTC.

In this sample, this clone turned up a few times. This rearrangement joins TRBV5-1 to TRBJ1-1; D remains unclear. V was pared by 0 bases and J by 3 bases, with 6 bases between. Germline CDR1 is SGHRS and CDR2 is YFSETQ. This CDR3 has 13 residues. The CDR3 here is CASSLGQDTEAFF. In DNA, the CDR3 is TGCGCCAGCAGCTTGGGGCAGGACACTGAAGCTTTCTTT.

The chain joins TRBV28 to TRBJ2-7; 8 nucleotides align to TRBD1. Germline V CDR1 and CDR2: MDHEN, SYDVKM. This CDR3 is built from 14 residues. V gave up 4 bases and J gave up 5 bases; unmatched junction bases: 7. In DNA, the CDR3 is TGTGCCAGCAGTTCCGGGACAGGTCTCGACGAGCAGTACTTC. This gives the protein CASSSGTGLDEQYF. The whole variable domain, remainder taken from reference TRBV28 and TRBJ2-7, is DVKVTQSSRYLVKRTGEKVFLECVQDMDHENMFWYRQDPGLGLRLIYFSYDVKMKEKGDIPEGYSVSREKKERFSLILESASTNQTSMYLCASSSGTGLDEQYFGPGTRLTVT.

The J gene is TRBJ2-3, the V gene TRBV4-1, with D possibly being TRBD2 (5 bases). Trimming pared 0 bases from V and 6 bases from J, leaving 16 bases between. Germline V CDR1 and CDR2: MGHRA, YSYEKL. This CDR3 is built from 16 residues. The CDR3 loop is CASSQDDTRNYDTQYF. DNA of the CDR3: TGCGCCAGCAGCCAAGATGACACTAGGAATTATGATACGCAGTATTTT.

This rearrangement joins TRBV13 to TRBJ2-3; 7 bases align to TRBD2. CDR3 length equals 15 residues. Germline values: CDR1 PRHDT, CDR2 FYEKMQ (reference sequence). The J segment lost 3 bases and the V segment lost 5 bases, leaving 8 bases of the junction unmatched. CDR3 sequence: CASSQPRRGTDTQYF. The CDR3 region has the DNA TGTGCCAGCAGCCAGCCCCGGCGGGGGACAGATACGCAGTATTTT. Combining the CDR3 with reference TRBV13 and TRBJ2-3 gives the whole variable domain AAGVIQSPRHLIKEKRETATLKCYPIPRHDTVYWYQQGPGQDPQFLISFYEKMQSDKGSIPDRFSAQQFSDYHSELNMSSLELGDSALYFCASSQPRRGTDTQYFGPGTRLTVL.

The chain couples TRBV5-1 to TRBJ2-7, with D perhaps TRBD2 (6 bases). Germline V CDR1 and CDR2: SGHRS, YFSETQ. V shed 3 bases and J shed 4 bases, with 17 bases lying between them. The CDR3 contains 15 residues. The CDR3 here is CASSSQGLSPYEQYF. CDR3 sequence (DNA): TGCGCCAGCAGCTCCCAGGGACTTAGCCCTTACGAGCAGTACTTC.

The chain recombines TRBV11-3 with TRBJ2-1, with 9 bases lining up with TRBD1. Germline-derived CDR1 and CDR2 are SGHNT and YENEEA. The trim removed 1 base at V and 9 bases at J, leaving 10 bases unmatched. This CDR3 is 16 amino acids long. CDR3 sequence: CASSLAWTGDPAEQFF. The DNA for the CDR3 is TGTGCCAGCAGCTTAGCCTGGACAGGGGATCCCGCTGAGCAGTTCTTC.

Note on this clone: The same CDR3 arises from other DNA sequences in this sample as well. The J gene is TRBJ2-1, the V gene TRBV9; the D is unclear. Germline V lookup: CDR1 SGDLS, CDR2 YYNGEE. There are 13 residues in the CDR3. Trimming took 0 bases from V and 4 from J, leaving 5 bases between them. Here the CDR3 DNA reads TGTGCCAGCAGCGTAGCAGAATACAATGAGCAGTTCTTC. Translated: CASSVAEYNEQFF.

The chain recombines TRBV2 with TRBJ2-5; the match to TRBD2 covers 11 bases. V lost 5 bases to trimming and J lost 3 bases; unmatched junction nucleotides: 5. This CDR3 is built from 15 residues. Germline assignment: CDR1 SNHLY and CDR2 FYNNEI. The DNA of the CDR3 is TGTGCCAGCAGTCGAAAGACTAGCGGGAAAGAGACCCAGTACTTC. Translation gives CASSRKTSGKETQYF.

The chain combines TRBV5-1 with TRBJ2-7; tentative D call: TRBD1 (6 bases). The germline V and J ends were trimmed by 2 bases and 3 bases, with 12 bases remaining between them. The CDR3 has 14 residues. Germline V gene sequence: CDR1 SGHRS, CDR2 YFSETQ. This CDR3 reads CASSFQDSGYEQYF. CDR3 sequence (DNA): TGCGCCAGCAGCTTTCAGGACAGCGGCTACGAGCAGTACTTC.

V usage is TRBV5-4 and J usage is TRBJ1-2; D is perhaps TRBD1 (6 bases). Germline V gene lookup returns CDR1 SGHNT and CDR2 YYREEE (reference sequence). The ends were cut back, 6 bases at V and 4 bases at J, with 13 bases in the middle. This CDR3 is 13 amino acids long. The CDR3 spells CASITRGRYGYTF. CDR3 DNA: TGTGCCAGCATAACCAGGGGACGCTATGGCTACACCTTC.

About this clone itself: The CDR3 carries no conserved terminal phenylalanine or tryptophan, so it likely arises from a read error. The limits of the CDR3 on the DNA are not certain, so only TCRdb's listed CDR3 is given. The rearrangement uses TRBV6-5 and TRBJ2-7; the table calls TRBD2, which could not be checked here. Germline CDR1 MNHEY, CDR2 SVGAGI. The CDR3 is made up of 13 amino acids, end residues included. The CDR3 reads CASSFLTGTSFVS.

This chain connects TRBV11-3 to TRBJ2-3, with 10 bases fitting TRBD2. This CDR3 spans 16 amino acids. The V segment lost 5 bases and the J segment 1 base; nucleotides outside the gene matches: 6. Per germline, CDR1 SGHNT and CDR2 YENEEA. For the CDR3, the DNA is TGTGCCAGCAGCCTACTAGCGGGGTATGGCACAGATACGCAGTATTTT. As protein: CASSLLAGYGTDTQYF.

CDR3 region: CASSPQERGGYEQYF. In nucleotides, the CDR3 is TGTGCCAGCAGCCCCCAAGAGAGGGGGGGCTACGAGCAGTACTTC. The chain has TRBV7-3 and TRBJ2-7; TRBD2 might be the D (7 bases). Trimming cost V 5 bases and J 3 bases, with 17 bases left between them. Germline CDR1 reads SGHTA; CDR2 reads FQGTGA. The CDR3 loop spans 15 amino acids.

This chain uses TRBV5-4 with TRBJ2-7; a possible D gene is TRBD2 (6 bases). With 7 bases removed from V and 2 bases from J, the gap between germline ends came to 16 bases. The CDR3 consists of 14 residues. Germline CDR1 SGHNT, CDR2 YYREEE (reference sequence). The CDR3 coding sequence is TGTGCCAGCGCACCCACCGGGACTGCCTACGAGCAGTACTTC. It is translated as CASAPTGTAYEQYF.